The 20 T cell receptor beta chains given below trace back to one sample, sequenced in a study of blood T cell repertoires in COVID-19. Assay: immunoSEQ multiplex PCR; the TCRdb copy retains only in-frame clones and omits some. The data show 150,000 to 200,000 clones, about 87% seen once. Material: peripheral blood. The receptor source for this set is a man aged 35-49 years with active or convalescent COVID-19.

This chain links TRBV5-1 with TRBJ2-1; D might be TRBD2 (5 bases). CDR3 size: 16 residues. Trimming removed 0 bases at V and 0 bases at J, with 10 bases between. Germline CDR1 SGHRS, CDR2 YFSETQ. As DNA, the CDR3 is TGCGCCAGCAGCTTGGGGTGGGAGAGCTCCTACAATGAGCAGTTCTTC. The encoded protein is CASSLGWESSYNEQFF.

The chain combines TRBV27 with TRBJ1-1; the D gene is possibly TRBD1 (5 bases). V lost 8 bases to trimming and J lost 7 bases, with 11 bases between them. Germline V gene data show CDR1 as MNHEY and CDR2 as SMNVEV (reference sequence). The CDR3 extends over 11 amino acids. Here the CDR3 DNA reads TGTGCCAGCGGGGCCTACAGTGAAGCTTTCTTT. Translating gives CASGAYSEAFF.

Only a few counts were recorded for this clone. DNA for the CDR3: TGTGCCAGCAGCCTAGGTAGCCAAGGCTACACCTTC. Residues: CASSLGSQGYTF. The rearrangement links TRBV28 to TRBJ1-2; D remains ambiguous. V dropped 6 bases and J dropped 8 bases, with 13 bases sitting between them. The CDR3 spans 12 residues. Germline V gene sequence: CDR1 MDHEN, CDR2 SYDVKM.

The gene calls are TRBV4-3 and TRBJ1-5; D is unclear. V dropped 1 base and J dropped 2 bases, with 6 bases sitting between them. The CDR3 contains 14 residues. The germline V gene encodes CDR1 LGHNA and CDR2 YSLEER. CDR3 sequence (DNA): TGCGCCAGCAGCCAAGGTGGGCGCAATCAGCCCCAGCATTTT. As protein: CASSQGGRNQPQHF.

The CDR3 DNA reads as TGCGCCAGCGGATCACAGGTAGCGGAGAGCACTGAAGCTTTCTTT. Its protein is CASGSQVAESTEAFF. V and J are TRBV23-1 and TRBJ1-1; D might be TRBD1 (5 bases). TRBV23-1 is placed among ORFs of uncertain function. The V end was cut by 8 bases, the J end by 4 bases, with 20 bases between. The CDR3 runs to 15 residues.

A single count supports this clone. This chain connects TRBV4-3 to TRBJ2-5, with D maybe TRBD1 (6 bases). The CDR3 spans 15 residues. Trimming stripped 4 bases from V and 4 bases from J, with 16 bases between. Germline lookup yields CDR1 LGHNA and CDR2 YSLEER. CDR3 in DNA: TGCGCCAGCAGCCTCCTGGACAGACATGGAGAGACCCAGTACTTC. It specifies CASSLLDRHGETQYF.

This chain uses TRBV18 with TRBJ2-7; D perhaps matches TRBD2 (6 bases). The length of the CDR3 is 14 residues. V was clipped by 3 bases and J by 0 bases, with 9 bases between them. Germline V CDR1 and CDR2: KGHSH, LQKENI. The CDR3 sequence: CASSPTGDSYEQYF. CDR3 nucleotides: TGTGCCAGCTCACCGACGGGGGACTCCTACGAGCAGTACTTC.

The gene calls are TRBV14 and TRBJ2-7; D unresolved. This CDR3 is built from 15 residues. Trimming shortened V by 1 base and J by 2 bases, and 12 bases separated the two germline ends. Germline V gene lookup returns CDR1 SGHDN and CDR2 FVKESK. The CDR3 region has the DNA TGTGCCAGCAGCCAAGTTACGGGTCGCACCTACGAGCAGTACTTC. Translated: CASSQVTGRTYEQYF.

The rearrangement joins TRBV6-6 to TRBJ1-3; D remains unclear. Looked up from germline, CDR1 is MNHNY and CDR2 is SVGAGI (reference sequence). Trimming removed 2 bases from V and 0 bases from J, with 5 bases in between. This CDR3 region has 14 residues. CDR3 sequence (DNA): TGTGCCAGCAGTTACGGGAGCTCTGGAAACACCATATATTTT. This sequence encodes CASSYGSSGNTIYF.

The CDR3 bases are TGTGCCAGCAGTGAAGGACAGGGTTTTATTCAGCCCCAGCATTTT. Its protein is CASSEGQGFIQPQHF. This chain connects TRBV6-1 to TRBJ1-5; 7 nucleotides match TRBD1. The CDR3 sequence is 15 residues long. Germline lookup yields CDR1 MNHNS and CDR2 SASEGT. Trimming cost V 1 base and J 6 bases; bases outside gene matches: 6.

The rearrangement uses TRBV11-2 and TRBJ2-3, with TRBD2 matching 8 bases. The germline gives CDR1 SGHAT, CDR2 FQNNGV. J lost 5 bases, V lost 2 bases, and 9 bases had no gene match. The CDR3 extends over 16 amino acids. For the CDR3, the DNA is TGTGCCAGCAGCTTATATCCCGGGGGGGCAGGAGATACGCAGTATTTT. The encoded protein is CASSLYPGGAGDTQYF.

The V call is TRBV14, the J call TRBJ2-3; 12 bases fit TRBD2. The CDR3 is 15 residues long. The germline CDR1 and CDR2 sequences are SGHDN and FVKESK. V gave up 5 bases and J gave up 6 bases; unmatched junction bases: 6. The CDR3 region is CASSWTSGVVDTQYF. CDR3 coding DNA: TGTGCCAGCAGCTGGACTAGCGGGGTAGTGGATACGCAGTATTTT.

CDR3 sequence reads: CASSPQRGGYEQYF. In nucleotides, the CDR3 is TGTGCCAGCTCACCGCAGCGGGGGGGCTACGAGCAGTACTTC. The chain recombines TRBV18 with TRBJ2-7; 10 bases are shared with TRBD2. The CDR3 length is 14 residues. In germline, CDR1 is KGHSH, CDR2 LQKENI. J lost 3 bases, V lost 3 bases, and 2 bases had no gene match.

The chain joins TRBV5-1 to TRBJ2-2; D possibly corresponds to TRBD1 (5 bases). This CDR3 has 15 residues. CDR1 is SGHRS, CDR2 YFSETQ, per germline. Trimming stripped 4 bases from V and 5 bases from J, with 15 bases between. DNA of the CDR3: TGCGCCAGCAGCCCGGACACCGCAAGTACCGGGGAGCTGTTTTTT. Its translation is CASSPDTASTGELFF.

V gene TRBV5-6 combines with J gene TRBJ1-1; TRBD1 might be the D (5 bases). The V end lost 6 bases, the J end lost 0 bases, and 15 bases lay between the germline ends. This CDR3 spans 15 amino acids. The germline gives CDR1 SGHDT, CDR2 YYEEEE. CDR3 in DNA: TGTGCCAGCACCCCCGTGGGGCCCATGAACACTGAAGCTTTCTTT. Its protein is CASTPVGPMNTEAFF.

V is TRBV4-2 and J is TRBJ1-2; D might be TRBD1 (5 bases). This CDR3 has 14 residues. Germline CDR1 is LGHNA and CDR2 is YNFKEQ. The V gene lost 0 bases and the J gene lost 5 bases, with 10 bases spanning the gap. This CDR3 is CASSQDGEGYGYTF. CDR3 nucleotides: TGTGCCAGCAGCCAAGATGGGGAGGGGTATGGCTACACCTTC.

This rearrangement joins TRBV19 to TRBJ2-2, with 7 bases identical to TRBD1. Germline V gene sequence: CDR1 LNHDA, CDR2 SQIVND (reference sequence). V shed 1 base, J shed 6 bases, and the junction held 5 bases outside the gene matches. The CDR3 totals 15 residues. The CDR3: CASSIGDRVAGELFF. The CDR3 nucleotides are TGTGCCAGTAGTATAGGAGACAGGGTGGCCGGGGAGCTGTTTTTT.

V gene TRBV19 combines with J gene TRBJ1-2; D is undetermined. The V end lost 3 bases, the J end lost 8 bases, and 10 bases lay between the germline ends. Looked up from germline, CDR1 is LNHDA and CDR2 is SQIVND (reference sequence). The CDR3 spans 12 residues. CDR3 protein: CASSMSWEGYTF. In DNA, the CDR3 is TGTGCCAGTAGTATGTCGTGGGAGGGCTACACCTTC.

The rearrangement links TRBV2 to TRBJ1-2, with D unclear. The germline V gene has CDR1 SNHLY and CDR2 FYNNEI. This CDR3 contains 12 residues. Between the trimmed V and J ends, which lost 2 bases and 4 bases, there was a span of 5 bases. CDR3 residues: CASSENSYGYTF. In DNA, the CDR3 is TGTGCCAGCAGTGAAAACAGCTATGGCTACACCTTC. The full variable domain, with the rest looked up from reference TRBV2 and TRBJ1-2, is EPEVTQTPSHQVTQMGQEVILRCVPISNHLYFYWYRQILGQKVEFLVSFYNNEISEKSEIFDDQFSVERPDGSNFTLKIRSTKLEDSAMYFCASSENSYGYTFGSGTRLTVV.

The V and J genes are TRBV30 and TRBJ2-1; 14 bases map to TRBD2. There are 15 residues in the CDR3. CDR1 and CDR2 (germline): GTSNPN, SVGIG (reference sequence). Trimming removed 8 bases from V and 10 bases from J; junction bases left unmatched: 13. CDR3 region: CAGMKTSGGAREQFF. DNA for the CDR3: TGTGCCGGGATGAAGACTAGCGGGGGGGCCCGGGAGCAGTTCTTC.